A single T cell receptor (beta chain) is shown here with its context. Its cognate antigen has yet to be identified. No much larger clone is present one base from it, and per-base qualities are unavailable. The record originates from a study of PD-L1 blockade in urothelial cancer (dated by TCRdb to 2015 to 2018). Study-wide context: Every patient began therapy in the mid-2010s and was given atezolizumab 1,200 mg intravenously every 3 weeks. About 85% of the 29 patients were identified as males with urothelial cancer of bladder origin, and a prior smoking history was reported by 18 of 29 patients. An ECOG performance status of 0 or 1 was recorded for the patients, and 0 to 3 prior chemotherapy regimens had been received by the patients. Blood samples were analyzed at 3 weeks after treatment start (second dose) and at 6 weeks after treatment start. Blood samples gave a median of approximately 150,000 T cells and approximately 80,000 unique TCRs, with a median clonality of 0.080. The study was an exploratory multi-omic analysis of somatic, immune and clinical correlates of response to PD-L1 blockade with atezolizumab in urothelial cancer. Pretreatment tumor samples, along with matched peripheral blood serially collected before and after atezolizumab treatment, were subjected to TCR sequencing. Progression-free survival longer than 6 months counted as durable clinical benefit, and TCR features were additionally tested against both progression-free and overall survival. In the same patients who had TCR sequencing, pretreatment tumors also underwent whole exome sequencing and RNA sequencing. Durable clinical benefit was achieved by nine patients but not by the remaining 20. Some 30 patients had pretreatment blood TCR-seq, about 25 had at least one posttreatment blood collection, and about 25 had tumor TCR-seq.

Including the terminal cysteine and phenylalanine, the CDR3 comprises 16 residues. The CDR3 DNA has 48 bases and is translated from base 1. The germline V gene provides CDR1 SGHRS and CDR2 YFSETQ. A distance of 17 bases separates the germline ends of V and J, which lose 4 bases and 2 bases respectively. The sample's time point, from its label and the paper: pretreatment peripheral blood. A total of 25 to 30 patients with locally advanced or metastatic urothelial carcinoma, treated at Memorial Sloan Kettering on a trial protocol, made up the cohort. Peripheral blood mononuclear cells were collected pretreatment and during treatment, with between 1 and 8 total time points per patient. The Qiagen DNeasy Blood extraction kit was used to purify genomic DNA from total PBMCs and from tumor samples. PBMCs were collected pretreatment and during treatment and were isolated and stored as previously described.

Synthetic TCR analog templates were spiked into each PCR so that absolute template abundance could be estimated from read counts. The immunoSEQ assay used bias-controlled V and J gene primers to amplify TCRbeta CDR3 regions from genomic DNA. Rearranged TCRbeta segments were sequenced at approximately 20X coverage. Per the authors' processing: Clustering was used to correct sequencing errors, and CDR3s were annotated against IMGT to assign V, D and J genes. Downstream analyses used only productive TCRbeta rearrangements, leaving out any out-of-frame or stop-codon sequences. Clonality was computed as one minus Shannon entropy normalized by the log of the number of unique productive sequences. Fisher's exact test with Benjamini-Hochberg correction, at a threshold of adjusted p below 0.01, was used to find clones that differed between time points or between blood and tumor. TCRdb stores this immuneACCESS table with in-frame sequences only. Part of the clones is absent; in the studies checked, under half of the shortfall reflects unresolved V genes, and no reason is known for the rest. D and trimming come from the DNA, and the V and J calls and clone size come from that table. Here the sample has about 87,000 clones; roughly 84% occur a single time. Together, the top ten hold around 2.1% of the sample.

Broader findings and caveats from the paper: At 3 weeks after the start of treatment, tumor-associated TCR clones in peripheral blood had expanded more in patients with durable benefit (n of about 20, p = 0.022). Because of the small sample size (n ≈ 31) and the many exploratory analyses performed, the results are intended to be regarded as hypothesis-generating. A pretreatment peripheral blood TCR clonality below the median was linked to improved progression-free and overall survival.

The sequence joins TRBV5-1 to TRBJ2-3; a weak D assignment points to TRBD2 (6 bases agree). The material sequenced was PBMCs, taken around atezolizumab (anti-PD-L1) treatment. This clonotype originated in a man aged 60-69 years with urothelial cancer. This receptor has the CDR3 CASSPGTSRATDTQYF. The DNA sequence is given as TGCGCCAGCAGCCCTGGGACTTCCCGGGCCACAGATACGCAGTATTTT.